This record covers a single T cell receptor (beta chain). Its antigen is unknown. No conserved phenylalanine or tryptophan is present at the end of the CDR3, so a read error is the likely explanation. No DNA is shown, since the ends of the CDR3 on it are uncertain; the CDR3 is the one TCRdb lists. The CDR3 region is 8 residues in length, termini included. The germline gives CDR1 ENHRY, CDR2 SYGVKD. These data come from a study of Graves' ophthalmopathy and Graves' hyperthyroidism. Amplification of TCR beta CDR3 regions used RNA transcripts. RT-PCR in the first round used HTBI primers; a second-round multiplex PCR followed. Using its own MiXCR run on the multiplex PCR reads, TCRdb lists one record per CDR3 protein. The data show 600,000 to 950,000 distinct CDR3 sequences, about 44% seen once. Study conclusions and caveats: A roughly 81% specificity and around 86% sensitivity were achieved by a 13-signature model that separated ophthalmopathy from stable hyperthyroidism. Blood also carried most expanded thyroid clonotypes exceeding 0.001 frequency.

The V gene is TRBV10-3, the J gene TRBJ1-3. The material sequenced was peripheral blood. This TCR was recovered from an adult man with Graves' ophthalmopathy. The CDR3 sequence is CAIKGFGK.